The clone carrying this T cell receptor beta chain was observed a single time. The target antigen is unknown. The primer mix had 60 Vbeta and 13 Jbeta primers. Assay: immunoSEQ multiplex PCR; the TCRdb copy retains only in-frame clones and omits some. The sample yields roughly 220,000 clones, approximately 70% seen once. This sample is drawn from a study of cytomegalovirus exposure and HLA in healthy donors. General observations from the study: Researchers reported in a later analysis that a missense DCLRE1C variant was tied to TCR beta V- and J-gene trimming. Associated with cytomegalovirus, according to the listing, were approximately 160 TCR beta chains. Versus the approximately 700-donor mean, an Asian-associated ancestry cluster reportedly showed fewer N-insertions in a later analysis.

This receptor was identified in a man in his forties or fifties in good health and CMV-seropositive. Source material: PBMCs.

The CDR3 protein is CASSYSNAWNTEAFF. The CDR3 coding sequence is TGTGCCAGCAGTTACTCGAATGCGTGGAACACTGAAGCTTTCTTT. The chain has TRBV6-5 and TRBJ1-1; D is ambiguous. The CDR3 is 15 residues long. CDR1 is MNHEY, CDR2 SVGAGI, per germline. Trimming pared 0 bases from V and 1 base from J, leaving 9 bases between.